Given below is one T cell receptor (beta chain) in context. Its antigen is unidentified. Samples came from healthy bone marrow donors. The PCR had 60 Vbeta and 13 Jbeta primers. Produced via immunoSEQ multiplex PCR; TCRdb's table is partial and in-frame only. The sample lists about 180,000 clones, around 85% occurring once. These data belong to a study of cytomegalovirus exposure and HLA in healthy donors. Whole-study findings and limits: Productive rates of about 87% or about 30% were seen for most TCR beta V segments in an earlier analysis. Presence/absence analysis assumed near-uniform sequencing depth across donors. When analyzed later, the rates of TCR association showed variation by HLA locus, with DRB1 the most and HLA-C the fewest.

CDR1 and CDR2 from the germline V gene are SEHNR and FQNEAQ (reference sequence). The CDR3 contains 16 residues. The trim removed 4 bases at V and 2 bases at J, leaving 5 bases unmatched. The sequencing sample was made of PBMCs. This chain joins TRBV7-9 and TRBJ1-3; 10 nucleotides align to TRBD1. The source of this sequence is a boy aged 2 to 10 in good health and CMV-seronegative. The DNA for the CDR3 is TGTGCCAGCAGCTCCAGGACAGGGGGGACTGGAAACACCATATATTTT. It codes for CASSSRTGGTGNTIYF.